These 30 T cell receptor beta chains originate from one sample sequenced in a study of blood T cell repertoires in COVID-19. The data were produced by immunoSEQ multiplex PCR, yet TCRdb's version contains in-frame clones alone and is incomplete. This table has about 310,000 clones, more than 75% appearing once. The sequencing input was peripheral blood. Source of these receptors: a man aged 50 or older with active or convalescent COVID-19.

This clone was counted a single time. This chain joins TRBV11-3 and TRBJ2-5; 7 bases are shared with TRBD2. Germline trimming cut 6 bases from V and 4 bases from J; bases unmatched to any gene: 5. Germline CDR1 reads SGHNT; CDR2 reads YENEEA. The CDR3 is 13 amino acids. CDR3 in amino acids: CASSRGLTETQYF. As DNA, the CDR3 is TGTGCCAGCAGTCGGGGACTAACAGAGACCCAGTACTTC.

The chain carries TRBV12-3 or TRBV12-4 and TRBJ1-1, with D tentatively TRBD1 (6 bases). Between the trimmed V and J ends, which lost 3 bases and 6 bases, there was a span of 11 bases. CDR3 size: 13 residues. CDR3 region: CASSLARGSEAFF. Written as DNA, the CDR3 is TGTGCCAGCAGTTTGGCCAGGGGCTCTGAAGCTTTCTTT.

CDR3 coding DNA: TGTGCCAGTAGTATAGGACTCAAGAACACTGAAGCTTTCTTT. It yields the protein CASSIGLKNTEAFF. This chain uses TRBV19 with TRBJ1-1; no clear D. From germline, CDR1 is LNHDA and CDR2 SQIVND (reference sequence). CDR3 size: 14 residues. Trimming shortened V by 1 base and J by 1 base, and 7 bases separated the two germline ends.

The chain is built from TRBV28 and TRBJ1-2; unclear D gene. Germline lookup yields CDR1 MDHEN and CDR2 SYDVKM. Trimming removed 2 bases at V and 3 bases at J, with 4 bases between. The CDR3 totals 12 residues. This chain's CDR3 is CASSLRDYGYTF. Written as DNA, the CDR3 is TGTGCCAGCAGTTTAAGAGACTATGGCTACACCTTC.

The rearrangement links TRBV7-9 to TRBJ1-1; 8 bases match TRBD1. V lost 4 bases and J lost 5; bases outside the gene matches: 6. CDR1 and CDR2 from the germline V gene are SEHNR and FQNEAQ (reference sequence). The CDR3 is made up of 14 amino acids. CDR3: CASSSQGAGTEAFF. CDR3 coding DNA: TGTGCCAGCAGCTCCCAGGGGGCGGGTACTGAAGCTTTCTTT.

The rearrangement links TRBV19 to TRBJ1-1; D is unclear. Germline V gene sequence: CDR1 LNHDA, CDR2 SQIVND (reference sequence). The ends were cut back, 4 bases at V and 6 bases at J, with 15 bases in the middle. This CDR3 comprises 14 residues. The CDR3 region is CASSNSERRAEAFF. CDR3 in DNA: TGTGCCAGTAGTAACTCTGAGAGGAGGGCTGAAGCTTTCTTT.

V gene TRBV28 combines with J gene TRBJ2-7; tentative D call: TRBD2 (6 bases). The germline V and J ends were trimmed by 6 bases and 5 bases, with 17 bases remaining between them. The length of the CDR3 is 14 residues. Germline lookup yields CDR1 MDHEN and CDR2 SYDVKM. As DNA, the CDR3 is TGTGCCAGCAGGATTGGGCTAGCGCAGGACGAGCAGTACTTC. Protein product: CASRIGLAQDEQYF.

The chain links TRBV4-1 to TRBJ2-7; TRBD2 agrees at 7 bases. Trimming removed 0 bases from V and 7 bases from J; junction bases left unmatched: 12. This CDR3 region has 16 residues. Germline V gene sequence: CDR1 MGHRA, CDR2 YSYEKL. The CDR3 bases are TGCGCCAGCAGCCAAGATTGGGAGCGGGAATGGGAAGAGCAGTACTTC. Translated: CASSQDWEREWEEQYF.

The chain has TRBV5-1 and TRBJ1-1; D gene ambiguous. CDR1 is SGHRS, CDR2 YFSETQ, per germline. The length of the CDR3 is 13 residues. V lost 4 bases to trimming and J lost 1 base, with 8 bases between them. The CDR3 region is CASSAGPNTEAFF. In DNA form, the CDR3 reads TGCGCCAGCAGCGCGGGCCCGAACACTGAAGCTTTCTTT.

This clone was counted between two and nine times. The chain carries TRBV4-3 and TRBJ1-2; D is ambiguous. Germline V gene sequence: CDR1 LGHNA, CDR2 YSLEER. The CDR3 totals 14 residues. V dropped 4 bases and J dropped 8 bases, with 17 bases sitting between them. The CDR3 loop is CASSPNLGSLGYTF. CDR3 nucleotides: TGCGCCAGCAGCCCCAATTTAGGGAGCTTGGGCTACACCTTC.

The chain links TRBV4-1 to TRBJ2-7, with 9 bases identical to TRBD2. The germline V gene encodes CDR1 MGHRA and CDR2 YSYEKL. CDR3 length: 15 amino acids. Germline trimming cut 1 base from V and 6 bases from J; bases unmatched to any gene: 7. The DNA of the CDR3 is TGCGCCAGCAGCCAAGGGTCTAGCGGGATCAGCGAGCAGTACTTC. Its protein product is CASSQGSSGISEQYF.

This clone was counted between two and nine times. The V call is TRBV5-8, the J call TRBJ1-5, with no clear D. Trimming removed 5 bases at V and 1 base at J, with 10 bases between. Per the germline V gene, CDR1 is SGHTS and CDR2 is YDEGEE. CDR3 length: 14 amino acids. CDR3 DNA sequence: TGTGCCAGCAGGGGGAGGGTCAGCAATCAGCCCCAGCATTTT. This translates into CASRGRVSNQPQHF.

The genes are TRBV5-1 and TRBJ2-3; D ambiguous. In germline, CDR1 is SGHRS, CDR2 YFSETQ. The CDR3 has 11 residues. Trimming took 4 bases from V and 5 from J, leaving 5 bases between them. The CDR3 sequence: CASSKQDTQYF. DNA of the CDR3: TGCGCCAGCAGCAAGCAAGATACGCAGTATTTT.

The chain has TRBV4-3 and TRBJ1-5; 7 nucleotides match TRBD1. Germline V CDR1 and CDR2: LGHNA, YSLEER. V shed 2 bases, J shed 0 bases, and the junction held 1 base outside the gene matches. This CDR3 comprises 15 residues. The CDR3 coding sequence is TGCGCCAGCAGCCAAAACAGGGGTAGCAATCAGCCCCAGCATTTT. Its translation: CASSQNRGSNQPQHF.

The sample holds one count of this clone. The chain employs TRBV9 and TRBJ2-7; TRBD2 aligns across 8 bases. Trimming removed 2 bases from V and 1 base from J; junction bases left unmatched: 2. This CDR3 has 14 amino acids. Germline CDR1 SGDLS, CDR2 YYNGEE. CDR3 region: CASSVSGGSYEQYF. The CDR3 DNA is TGTGCCAGCAGCGTCAGCGGGGGATCCTACGAGCAGTACTTC.

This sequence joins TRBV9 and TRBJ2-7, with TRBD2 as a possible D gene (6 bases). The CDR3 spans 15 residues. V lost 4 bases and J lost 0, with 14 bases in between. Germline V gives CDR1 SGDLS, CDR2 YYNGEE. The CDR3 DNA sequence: TGTGCCAGCAGCCTCGGGACTTCAAGCTCCTACGAGCAGTACTTC. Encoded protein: CASSLGTSSSYEQYF.

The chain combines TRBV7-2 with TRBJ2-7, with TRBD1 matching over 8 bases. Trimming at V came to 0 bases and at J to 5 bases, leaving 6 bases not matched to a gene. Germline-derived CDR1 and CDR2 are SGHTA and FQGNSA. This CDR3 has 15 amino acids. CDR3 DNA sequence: TGTGCCAGCAGCTTAGCGGGCAGGGGGCTGAACGAGCAGTACTTC. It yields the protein CASSLAGRGLNEQYF.

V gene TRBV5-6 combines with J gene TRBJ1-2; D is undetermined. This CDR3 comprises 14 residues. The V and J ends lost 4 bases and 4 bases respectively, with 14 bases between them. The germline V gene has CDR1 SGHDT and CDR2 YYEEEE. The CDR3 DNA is TGTGCCAGCAGCCCCCCTCGGGGTTTCTATGGCTACACCTTC. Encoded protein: CASSPPRGFYGYTF.

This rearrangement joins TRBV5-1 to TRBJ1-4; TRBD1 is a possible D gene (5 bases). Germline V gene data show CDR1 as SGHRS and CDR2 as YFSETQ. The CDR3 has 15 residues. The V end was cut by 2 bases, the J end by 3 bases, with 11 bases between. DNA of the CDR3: TGCGCCAGCAGCTTTGGGGCCGCGGCTAATGAAAAACTGTTTTTT. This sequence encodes CASSFGAAANEKLFF.

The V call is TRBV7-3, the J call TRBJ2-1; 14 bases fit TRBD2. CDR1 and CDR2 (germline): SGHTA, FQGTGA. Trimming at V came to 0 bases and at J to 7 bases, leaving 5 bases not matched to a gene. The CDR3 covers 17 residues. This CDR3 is CASSLTRGTSGRNEQFF. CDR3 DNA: TGTGCCAGCAGCTTAACCCGAGGGACTAGCGGGAGAAATGAGCAGTTCTTC.

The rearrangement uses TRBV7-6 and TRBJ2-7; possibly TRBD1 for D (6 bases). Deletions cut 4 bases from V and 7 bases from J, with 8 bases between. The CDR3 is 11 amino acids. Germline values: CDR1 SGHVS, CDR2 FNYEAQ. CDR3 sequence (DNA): TGTGCCAGCAGCTCCCAGGGGGAGCAGTACTTC. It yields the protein CASSSQGEQYF.

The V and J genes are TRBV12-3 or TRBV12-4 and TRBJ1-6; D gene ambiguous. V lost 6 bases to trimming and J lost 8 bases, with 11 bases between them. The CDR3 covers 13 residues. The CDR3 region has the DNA TGTGCCAGCAGGACCCAGCGACATTCACCCCTCCACTTT. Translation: CASRTQRHSPLHF.

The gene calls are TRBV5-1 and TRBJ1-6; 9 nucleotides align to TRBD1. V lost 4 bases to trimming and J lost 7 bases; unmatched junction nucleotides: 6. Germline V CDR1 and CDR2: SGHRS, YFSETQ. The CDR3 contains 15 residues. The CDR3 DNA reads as TGCGCCAGCAGCCCACAGGGGGCGGGAAATTCACCCCTCCACTTT. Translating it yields CASSPQGAGNSPLHF.

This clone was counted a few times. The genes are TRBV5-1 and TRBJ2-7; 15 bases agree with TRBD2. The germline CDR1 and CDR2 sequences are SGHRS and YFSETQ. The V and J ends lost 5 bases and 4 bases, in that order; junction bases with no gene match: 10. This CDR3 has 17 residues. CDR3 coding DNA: TGCGCCAGCAGACAAGGACTAGCGGGAGGGCCTGGTTACGAGCAGTACTTC. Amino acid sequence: CASRQGLAGGPGYEQYF. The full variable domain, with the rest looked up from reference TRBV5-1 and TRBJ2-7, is KAGVTQTPRYLIKTRGQQVTLSCSPISGHRSVSWYQQTPGQGLQFLFEYFSETQRNKGNFPGRFSGRQFSNSRSEMNVSTLELGDSALYLCASRQGLAGGPGYEQYFGPGTRLTVT.

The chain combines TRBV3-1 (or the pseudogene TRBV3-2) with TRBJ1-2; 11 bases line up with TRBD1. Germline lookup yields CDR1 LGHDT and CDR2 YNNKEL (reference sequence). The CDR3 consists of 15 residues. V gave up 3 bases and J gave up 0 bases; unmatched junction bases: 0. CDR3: CASSQGQGANYGYTF. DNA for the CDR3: TGTGCCAGCAGCCAGGGACAGGGGGCTAACTATGGCTACACCTTC.

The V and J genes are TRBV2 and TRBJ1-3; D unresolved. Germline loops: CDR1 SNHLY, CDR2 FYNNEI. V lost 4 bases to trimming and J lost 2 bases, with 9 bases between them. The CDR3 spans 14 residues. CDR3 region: CASSVGGAGNTIYF. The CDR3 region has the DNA TGTGCCAGCAGTGTAGGCGGGGCTGGAAACACCATATATTTT. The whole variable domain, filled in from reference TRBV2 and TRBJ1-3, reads EPEVTQTPSHQVTQMGQEVILRCVPISNHLYFYWYRQILGQKVEFLVSFYNNEISEKSEIFDDQFSVERPDGSNFTLKIRSTKLEDSAMYFCASSVGGAGNTIYFGEGSWLTVV.

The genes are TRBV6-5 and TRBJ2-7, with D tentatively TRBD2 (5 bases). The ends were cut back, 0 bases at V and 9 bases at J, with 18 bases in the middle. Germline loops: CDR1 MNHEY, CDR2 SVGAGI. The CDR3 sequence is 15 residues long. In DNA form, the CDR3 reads TGTGCCAGCAGTTACTCGAGCGGCGGACGTGGAAGGCAGTACTTC. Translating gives CASSYSSGGRGRQYF.

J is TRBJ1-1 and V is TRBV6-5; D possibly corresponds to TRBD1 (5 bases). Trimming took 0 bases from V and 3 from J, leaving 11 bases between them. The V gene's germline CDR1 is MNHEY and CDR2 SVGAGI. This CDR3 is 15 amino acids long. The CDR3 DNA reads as TGTGCCAGCAGTTACTCGGCGGGGCGGGACACTGAAGCTTTCTTT. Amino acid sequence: CASSYSAGRDTEAFF.

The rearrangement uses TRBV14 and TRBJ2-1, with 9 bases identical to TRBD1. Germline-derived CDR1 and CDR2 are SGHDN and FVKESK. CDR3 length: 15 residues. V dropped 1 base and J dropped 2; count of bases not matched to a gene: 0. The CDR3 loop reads CASSQGTGAYNEQFF. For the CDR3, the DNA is TGTGCCAGCAGCCAAGGGACAGGGGCCTACAATGAGCAGTTCTTC.

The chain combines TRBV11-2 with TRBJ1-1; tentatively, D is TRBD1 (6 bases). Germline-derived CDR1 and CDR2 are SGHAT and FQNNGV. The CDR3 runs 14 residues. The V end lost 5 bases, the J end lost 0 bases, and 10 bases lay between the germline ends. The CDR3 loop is CASSLGTLNTEAFF. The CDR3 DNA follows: TGTGCCAGCAGCCTAGGGACATTGAACACTGAAGCTTTCTTT.